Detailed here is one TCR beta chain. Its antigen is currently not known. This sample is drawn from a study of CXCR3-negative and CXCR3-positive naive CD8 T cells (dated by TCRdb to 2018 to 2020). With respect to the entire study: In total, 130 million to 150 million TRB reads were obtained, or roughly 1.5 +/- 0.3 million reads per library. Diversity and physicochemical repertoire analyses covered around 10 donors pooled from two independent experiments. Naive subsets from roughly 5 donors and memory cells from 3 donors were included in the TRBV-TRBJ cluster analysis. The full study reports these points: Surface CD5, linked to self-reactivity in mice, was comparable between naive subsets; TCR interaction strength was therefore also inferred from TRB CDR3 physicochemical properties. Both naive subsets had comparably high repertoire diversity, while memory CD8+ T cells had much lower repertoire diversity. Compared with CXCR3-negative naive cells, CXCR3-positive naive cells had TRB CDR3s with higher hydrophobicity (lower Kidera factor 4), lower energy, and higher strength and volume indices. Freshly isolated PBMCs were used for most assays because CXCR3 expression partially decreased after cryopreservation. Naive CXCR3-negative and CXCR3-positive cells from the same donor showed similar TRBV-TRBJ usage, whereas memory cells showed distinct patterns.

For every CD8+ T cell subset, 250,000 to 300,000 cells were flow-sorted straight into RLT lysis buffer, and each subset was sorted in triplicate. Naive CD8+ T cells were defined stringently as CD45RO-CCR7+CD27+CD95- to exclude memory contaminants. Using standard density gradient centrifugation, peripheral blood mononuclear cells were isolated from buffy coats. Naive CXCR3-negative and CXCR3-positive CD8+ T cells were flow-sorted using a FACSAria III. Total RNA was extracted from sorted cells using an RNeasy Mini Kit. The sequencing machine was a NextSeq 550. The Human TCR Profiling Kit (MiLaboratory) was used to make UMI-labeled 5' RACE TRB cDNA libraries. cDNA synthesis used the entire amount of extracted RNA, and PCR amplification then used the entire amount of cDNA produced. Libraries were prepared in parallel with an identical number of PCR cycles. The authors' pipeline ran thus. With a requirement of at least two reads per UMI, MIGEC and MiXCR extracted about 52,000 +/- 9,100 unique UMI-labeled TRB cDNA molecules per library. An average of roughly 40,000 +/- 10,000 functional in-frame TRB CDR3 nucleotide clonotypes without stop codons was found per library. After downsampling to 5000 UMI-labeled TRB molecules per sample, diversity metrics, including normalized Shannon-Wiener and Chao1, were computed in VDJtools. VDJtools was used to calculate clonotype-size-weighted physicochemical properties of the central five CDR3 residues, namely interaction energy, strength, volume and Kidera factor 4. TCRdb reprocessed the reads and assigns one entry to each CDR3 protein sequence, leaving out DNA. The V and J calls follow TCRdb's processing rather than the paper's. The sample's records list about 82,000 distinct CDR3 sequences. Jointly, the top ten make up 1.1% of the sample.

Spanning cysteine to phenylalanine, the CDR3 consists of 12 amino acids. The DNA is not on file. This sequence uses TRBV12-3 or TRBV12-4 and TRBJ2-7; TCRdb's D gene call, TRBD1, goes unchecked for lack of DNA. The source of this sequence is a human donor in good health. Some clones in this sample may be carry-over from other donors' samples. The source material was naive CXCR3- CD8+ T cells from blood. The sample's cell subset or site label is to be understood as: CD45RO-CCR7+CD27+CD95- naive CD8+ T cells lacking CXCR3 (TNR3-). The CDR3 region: CASSRDSYEQYF.